A selection of T cell receptor beta chains follows, all from one sample in a study of regulatory T cells in long-lasting Graves disease. A single record per CDR3 protein comes from TCRdb applying MiXCR to the multiplex PCR reads. There are approximately 560,000 distinct CDR3 sequences in the sample; approximately 16% occur only once, and more than 10% lies in the top ten. These data are also associated with another study on T cells in Graves' hyperthyroidism and ophthalmopathy.

This specimen was peripheral blood mononuclear cells (PBMCs), taken at new diagnosis, from a patient treated with antithyroid drugs. The receptors were gathered from a man aged 18 to 29 with Graves disease. Both conserved end residues are part of each CDR3. A D gene is named only where the DNA matches it firmly. A row's size may be missing; if present it is once, few, many or a size class.

>TRBJ2-7|TRBV9|TRBD2|few
TGTGCCAGCAGCGCCTCAGCGGGGACCTACGAGCAGTACTTC
CASSASAGTYEQYF
>TRBJ2-7|TRBV27|.|.
TGTGCCAGCAGGCTGGCGGTCAACTACGAGCAGTACTTC
CASRLAVNYEQYF
>TRBJ2-7|TRBV30|.|.
TGTGCCTGGAGTTTACCGGCAAAATACGAGCAGTACTTC
CAWSLPAKYEQYF
>TRBJ2-1|TRBV10-3|.|.
TGTGCCATCAGTGAGTACTGGAGCGAGCAGTTCTTC
CAISEYWSEQFF
>TRBJ2-7|TRBV14|TRBD2|.
TGTGCCAGCAGCGGGGGACTAGCGGGAAACTACGAGCAGTACTTC
CASSGGLAGNYEQYF
>TRBJ2-7|TRBV2|.|many
TGTGCCAGCAGTGAAGGGACTGGGACCTACGAGCAGTACTTC
CASSEGTGTYEQYF
>TRBJ1-5|TRBV28|TRBD1|many
TGTGCCAGCAGTTTTTTGACAGGGGGCCAGCCCCAGCATTTT
CASSFLTGGQPQHF
>TRBJ2-3|TRBV7-9|.|few
TGTGCCAGCAGCTCTAGTATATCAGATACGCAGTATTTT
CASSSSISDTQYF
>TRBJ2-5|TRBV5-6|.|.
TGTGCCAGCAGCTTTGTCGAAGCGATTTGGGAGACCCAGTACTTC
CASSFVEAIWETQYF
>TRBJ1-6|TRBV30|TRBD1|.
TGTGCCTGGAGTTCCCTAGTTTGGCCTGAGGGGACAGGGGGCGTGATTTCACCCCTCCACTTT
CAWSSLVWPEGTGGVISPLHF
>TRBJ2-1|TRBV2|TRBD2|.
TGTGCCAGCAGTTCCGGGACTAGCGGGACCAGGGAGCAGTTCTTC
CASSSGTSGTREQFF
>TRBJ1-1|TRBV12-3/TRBV12-4|.|.
TGTACCAGCAGTTTATTGTTCAGGGAAGAAACTGAAGCTTTCTTT
CTSSLLFREETEAFF
>TRBJ2-5|TRBV2|.|many
TGTGCCAGCAGAAATCAGCAAGAGACCCAGTACTTC
CASRNQQETQYF
>TRBJ2-1|TRBV11-1|TRBD2|many
TGTGCCAGCAGTCTACCGGGACTAGCGGGCAATGAGCAGTTCTTC
CASSLPGLAGNEQFF
>TRBJ2-1|TRBV28|.|many
TGTGCCAGCAGTTTACTCCGGGAGCAGTTCTTC
CASSLLREQFF
>TRBJ2-7|TRBV20-1|TRBD2|.
TGCAGTGCTACCCATGCACTAGCGGGAGCATACGAGCAGTACTTC
CSATHALAGAYEQYF
>TRBJ2-1|TRBV2|.|.
TGTGCCAGCAGTGTATTCGACAGCCAAGTTGAGCAGTTCTTC
CASSVFDSQVEQFF
>TRBJ2-3|TRBV7-9|.|few
TGTGCCAGCAGCTTCTCTTCACACACAGGTACGCAGTATTTT
CASSFSSHTGTQYF
>TRBJ2-7|TRBV10-1|TRBD2|.
TGCGCGGGAGGGCCAAGTCAAGAGCAGTACTTC
CAGGPSQEQYF
>TRBJ1-2|TRBV5-1|TRBD1|few
TGCGCCAGCAGCTTGGGACAGGGACCGGGTCATGGCTACACCTTC
CASSLGQGPGHGYTF
>TRBJ2-1|TRBV20-1|TRBD1|few
TGCAGTGCTACCGTCCTGGGACAGGGGGCATATGAGCAGTTCTTC
CSATVLGQGAYEQFF
>TRBJ2-1|TRBV2|TRBD2|many
TGTGCCAGCAGTGTGCACCGGGAGGCCCCTCGGGGTGAGCAGTTCTTC
CASSVHREAPRGEQFF
>TRBJ2-1|TRBV24-1|TRBD2|many
TGTGCCACCGTCGGGGAGCGGGACTCCTACAATGAGCAGTTCTTC
CATVGERDSYNEQFF
>TRBJ1-4|TRBV29-1|.|.
TGCAGCGTTGAGCGGGCAGTTGCAACTAATGGAAAACTGTTTTTT
CSVERAVATNGKLFF
>TRBJ2-1|TRBV29-1|.|many
TGCAGCGTTGCCGTGGGTCTCAGCAACGGGGGGCAGTTCTTC
CSVAVGLSNGGQFF
>TRBJ2-3|TRBV9|TRBD2|.
TGTGCCAGCAGCGTAGGAGGGAGCGGGGTTACGCAGTATTTT
CASSVGGSGVTQYF
>TRBJ2-3|TRBV6-5|TRBD2|.
TGTGCCAGCAGTTACCCACGCCTAGCGGGAGACCTTAGCACAGATACGCAGTATTTT
CASSYPRLAGDLSTDTQYF
>TRBJ1-3|TRBV6-9|.|once
TGTGCCAGCAGTTACGATATCGGAAACACCATATATTTT
CASSYDIGNTIYF
>TRBJ1-5|TRBV7-9|.|.
TGTGCCAGCAGCTTAGGACAGCTTAGCAATCAGCCCCAGCATTTT
CASSLGQLSNQPQHF
>TRBJ2-5|TRBV20-1|TRBD1|.
TGCAGTGCTAGAGTCCCGGGACAGGGTCGAGAGACCCAGTACTTC
CSARVPGQGRETQYF
>TRBJ2-7|TRBV25-1|.|few
TGTGCCAGCAGTGAATATGTAGGGGGGGACTACACCTACGAGCAGTACTTC
CASSEYVGGDYTYEQYF
>TRBJ2-3|TRBV27|TRBD2|.
TGTGCCAGCAGCTCCAGGTTAGCGGGAGGAACAGATACGCAGTATTTT
CASSSRLAGGTDTQYF
>TRBJ2-7|TRBV12-3/TRBV12-4|TRBD2|.
TGTGCCAGCAGTTCCACCGCGGGGGACTCTGCAATTAGCGCCGAGCAGTACTTC
CASSSTAGDSAISAEQYF
>TRBJ2-7|TRBV30|TRBD1|many
TGTGCCTGGAGTGTACGGGGGACAGGGCGGTACGAGCAGTACTTC
CAWSVRGTGRYEQYF
>TRBJ2-1|TRBV28|.|many
TGTGTCAGCAGTTTATCATCGCACAGGGAGTTTAATGAGCAGTTCTTC
CVSSLSSHREFNEQFF
>TRBJ2-1|TRBV29-1|TRBD2|few
TGCAGCGTTGACCCCGGGACTAGCGGGAGCAATGAGCAGTTCTTC
CSVDPGTSGSNEQFF
>TRBJ2-7|TRBV28|TRBD1|many
TGTGCCAGCACCCCGGGACAGTCCTACGAGCAGTACTTC
CASTPGQSYEQYF
>TRBJ1-1|TRBV7-2|TRBD1|few
TGTGCCAGCAGCAGAGGGACAGGGGGAACGAACACTGAAGCTTTCTTT
CASSRGTGGTNTEAFF
>TRBJ2-7|TRBV4-2|.|many
TGTGCCAGCAGCCAAGATGTCGAGCGGGCCTACGAGCAGTACTTC
CASSQDVERAYEQYF
>TRBJ2-3|TRBV30|.|many
TGTGCCTGGAGTGTAGGATCCACAGATACGCAGTATTTT
CAWSVGSTDTQYF
>TRBJ2-7|TRBV12-3/TRBV12-4|TRBD2|many
TGTGCCAGCAGTTTGGGGGATAGCGGGAGGTACGAGCAGTACTTC
CASSLGDSGRYEQYF
>TRBJ2-1|TRBV28|.|many
TGTGCCAGCAGTTGGCACTCCTCCTACAATGAGCAGTTCTTC
CASSWHSSYNEQFF
>TRBJ1-5|TRBV24-1|.|.
TGTGCCACCAGTGATCCCGACTTGGGCGTCAATCAGCCCCAGCATTTT
CATSDPDLGVNQPQHF
>TRBJ2-3|TRBV7-3|.|few
TGTGCCAGCAGCCCAAGCAAGGGTAGTGGCACGTCAGATACGCAGTATTTT
CASSPSKGSGTSDTQYF
>TRBJ2-3|TRBV20-1|.|many
TGCAGTGCTAGAGAGGGCGGGTATAGCACAGATACGCAGTATTTT
CSAREGGYSTDTQYF
>TRBJ1-1|TRBV5-1|.|.
TGCGCCAGCAGCTTGGACGGGTTTACGAGCACTGAAGCTTTCTTT
CASSLDGFTSTEAFF
>TRBJ2-1|TRBV6-2/TRBV6-3|TRBD2|many
TGTGCCAGCAGTGCACGGGTAGCGGGAGATGAGCAGTTCTTC
CASSARVAGDEQFF
>TRBJ2-7|TRBV28|.|many
TGTGCCAGCAGCTTCTCCTACGAGCAGTACTTC
CASSFSYEQYF
>TRBJ2-7|TRBV27|TRBD2|many
TGTGCCAGCAGGCAACTAGCGGGAGGTTACGAGCAGTACTTC
CASRQLAGGYEQYF
>TRBJ1-1|TRBV7-9|.|.
TGTGCCAGCAGCTTCCCGGGACAGAACACTGAAGCTTTCTTT
CASSFPGQNTEAFF
>TRBJ2-1|TRBV5-1|.|many
TGCGCCAGCAGCCGGGGACAAAACTCCTACAATGAGCAGTTCTTC
CASSRGQNSYNEQFF
>TRBJ1-2|TRBV7-9|.|few
TGTGCCAGCAGCGGAAGTTTAGGCTACACCTTC
CASSGSLGYTF
>TRBJ2-3|TRBV7-2|TRBD2|.
TGTGCCAGCAGCCCAAGTGCGGGGGTCACAGATACGCAGTATTTT
CASSPSAGVTDTQYF
>TRBJ2-3|TRBV4-2|.|few
TGTGCCAGCAGCCAAGACACCATACAGGGAACTAGCACAGATACGCAGTATTTT
CASSQDTIQGTSTDTQYF